This T cell receptor beta chain emerged from a study of cytomegalovirus exposure and HLA in healthy donors. Study-wide points: It was found in a later analysis that first-cohort TCR clusters tended to co-occur in the 100 to 150 validation repertoires.

Of note for this clone: The antigen remains unidentified.

The method was immunoSEQ multiplex PCR; TCRdb's version includes in-frame clones alone and lacks a portion of them. The table lists about 78,000 clones, 96% of them singletons, with around 1.6% in the top ten. With 5 bases clipped from V and 9 bases from J, the junction kept 4 bases outside the gene matches. The CDR3 has 14 residues. From germline, CDR1 is LGHNT and CDR2 FRNRAP. The chain is built from TRBV12-5 and TRBJ2-1; 13 nucleotides align to TRBD2. This clonotype was obtained from a man aged 18 to 29 in good health and CMV-seropositive. The sequenced sample consisted of PBMCs. CDR3 sequence reads: CASGRGLAGVEQFF. DNA of the CDR3: TGTGCTAGTGGTCGCGGACTAGCGGGAGTTGAGCAGTTCTTC.